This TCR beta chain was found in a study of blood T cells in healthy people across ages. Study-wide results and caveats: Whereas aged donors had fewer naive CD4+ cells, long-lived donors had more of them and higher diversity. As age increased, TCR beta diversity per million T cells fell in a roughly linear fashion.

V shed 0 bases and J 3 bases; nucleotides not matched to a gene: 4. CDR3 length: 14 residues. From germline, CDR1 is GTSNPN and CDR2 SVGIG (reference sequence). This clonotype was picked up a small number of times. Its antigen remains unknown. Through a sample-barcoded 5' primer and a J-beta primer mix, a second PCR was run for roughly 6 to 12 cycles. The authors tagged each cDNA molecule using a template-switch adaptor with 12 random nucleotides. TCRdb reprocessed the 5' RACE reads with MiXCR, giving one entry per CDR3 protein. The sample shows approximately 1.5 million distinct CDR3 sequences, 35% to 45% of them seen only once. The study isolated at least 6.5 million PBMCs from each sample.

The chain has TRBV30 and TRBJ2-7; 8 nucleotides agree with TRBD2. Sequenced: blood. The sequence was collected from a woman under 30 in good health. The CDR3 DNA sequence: TGTGCCTGGAGTGTACGGGCGGGGGGCTACGAGCAGTACTTC. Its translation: CAWSVRAGGYEQYF.